This T cell receptor beta chain was captured in a study of CD8 T cells in ankylosing spondylitis. CDR3 size: 14 residues. V was clipped by 6 bases and J by 5 bases; unmatched bases: 6. This clonotype was detected a few times. Its antigen is unidentified. Making use of molecular barcodes, quantitative 5'-RACE generated TCR beta libraries. TCRdb itself ran the 5' RACE reads through MiXCR, one entry per CDR3 protein. This repertoire shows roughly 670,000 distinct CDR3 sequences, 19% found once; its top ten account for 15% to 20%. Whole-study findings and limits: Peripheral blood samples showed relatively rare disease-linked clones, and these clones were CD8+. Certain motif variants had earlier been reported in reactive arthritis synovial fluid and blood. Matched ankylosing spondylitis synovial fluid reportedly showed significant enrichment of disease-linked clones. Blood of patients with ankylosing spondylitis appeared to be characterized by a TCR beta motif of several highly homologous variants.

The V call is TRBV12-3 or TRBV12-4, the J call TRBJ2-1, with TRBD2 matching 8 bases. Material: blood, either unsorted or a sorted T cell fraction (not recorded which). This TCR came from a male donor with ankylosing spondylitis. The CDR3 here is CASSGTRGNNEQFF. The DNA for the CDR3 is TGTGCCAGCAGCGGGACTAGGGGAAACAATGAGCAGTTCTTC.